The rows below give T cell receptor beta chains drawn from one sample of a study of T cells after yellow fever vaccination. Each CDR3 protein is one row after TCRdb ran MiXCR on the 5' RACE reads. The sample has a few hundred thousand distinct CDR3 sequences, about 4% seen once; the top ten hold 20% to 25%. The sequences come from PBMCs, collected 5 days after the yellow fever booster vaccination. The source is a man between 18 and 35 years old who received the YFV17D yellow fever vaccine. Each CDR3 is given with its conserved first and last residue. A D gene is named only where the DNA matches it firmly. Clone size is given for some rows only: seen once, a few or many times, or a class if the clone is expanded.

clone_size: many; v_call: TRBV10-2; d_call: .; j_call: TRBJ1-3; cdr3_nt: TGCGCCAGCAGTGAACGGTCCCGCTCTGGAAACACCATATATTTT; cdr3_aa: CASSERSRSGNTIYF
clone_size: few; v_call: TRBV11-2; d_call: TRBD1; j_call: TRBJ2-1; cdr3_nt: TGTGCCAGCAGCGCCTACAGGGGCCTTTCCTACAATGAGCAGTTCTTC; cdr3_aa: CASSAYRGLSYNEQFF
clone_size: many; v_call: TRBV7-2; d_call: TRBD2; j_call: TRBJ2-5; cdr3_nt: TGTGCCAGCAGCGCCCGCAGCGGGGGGGCCGAGACCCAGTACTTC; cdr3_aa: CASSARSGGAETQYF
clone_size: .; v_call: TRBV11-2; d_call: TRBD1; j_call: TRBJ1-3; cdr3_nt: TGTGCCAGCAGCCCGGGACAGGGGGCAAACACCATATATTTT; cdr3_aa: CASSPGQGANTIYF
clone_size: many; v_call: TRBV10-3; d_call: TRBD1; j_call: TRBJ2-7; cdr3_nt: TGTGCCATCAGTGGAAGAGGGGGCAGTGGAGAGCAGTACTTC; cdr3_aa: CAISGRGGSGEQYF
clone_size: .; v_call: TRBV5-6; d_call: TRBD2; j_call: TRBJ2-5; cdr3_nt: TGTGCCAGCAGCAAGCCCAGCGGGGGATTGGAGACCCAGTACTTC; cdr3_aa: CASSKPSGGLETQYF
clone_size: .; v_call: TRBV6-1; d_call: .; j_call: TRBJ2-7; cdr3_nt: TGTGCCAGCAGTGAAGGTCTTTCCTACGAGCAGTACTTC; cdr3_aa: CASSEGLSYEQYF
clone_size: few; v_call: TRBV6-5; d_call: .; j_call: TRBJ1-1; cdr3_nt: TGTGCCAGCAGTTTCCCTAGGGGTGGGAACACTGAAGCTTTCTTT; cdr3_aa: CASSFPRGGNTEAFF
clone_size: many; v_call: TRBV24-1; d_call: .; j_call: TRBJ2-4; cdr3_nt: TGTGCCACCAGTGATGGCAGCCTCAGAAACGCCCTCCGGGGCGATGGCAAAAACATTCAGTACTTC; cdr3_aa: CATSDGSLRNALRGDGKNIQYF
clone_size: .; v_call: TRBV25-1; d_call: TRBD1; j_call: TRBJ1-5; cdr3_nt: TGTGCCAGCAGTGACTCCGGACAGGGGGCTAGCCAGCCCCAGCATTTT; cdr3_aa: CASSDSGQGASQPQHF
clone_size: many; v_call: TRBV5-1; d_call: TRBD2; j_call: TRBJ2-3; cdr3_nt: TGCGCCAGCAGCTCGGAAACCGGGACTAGCGGCACAGATACGCAGTATTTT; cdr3_aa: CASSSETGTSGTDTQYF
clone_size: .; v_call: TRBV7-2; d_call: .; j_call: TRBJ1-1; cdr3_nt: TGTGCCAGCAGCTTAGCTTTCACTGAAGCTTTCTTT; cdr3_aa: CASSLAFTEAFF